The present entry profiles one TCR beta chain with its context. The method was immunoSEQ multiplex PCR; TCRdb's version includes in-frame clones alone and lacks a portion of them. The table records around 250,000 clones, 75% to 95% of them present only once. The sample originates from a study of blood T cell repertoires in COVID-19. CDR1 and CDR2 (germline): SQVTM, ANQGSEA. The V end lost 0 bases, the J end lost 7 bases, and 15 bases lay between the germline ends. This CDR3 has 14 residues. The sample taken for sequencing was PBMCs or T cells enriched from blood (not recorded which). This clonotype was sampled from a man aged 35 to 55 who had been exposed to COVID-19. The chain employs TRBV29-1 and TRBJ1-1, with unresolved D. CDR3 sequence (DNA): TGCAGCGTTGAAGAGAGTCCCGGGGATTATGAAGCTTTCTTT. This sequence encodes CSVEESPGDYEAFF.